The entry below gives a single TCR beta chain sequence along with its context. Sequencing was performed with immunoSEQ multiplex PCR; in TCRdb, only in-frame clones are kept and a portion is missing. The sample carries under 250,000 clones, around 82% recorded once. This sample is drawn from a study of blood T cell repertoires in COVID-19. This CDR3 contains 15 residues. V lost 1 base to trimming and J lost 2 bases, with 11 bases between them. Germline CDR1 is SEHNR and CDR2 is FQNEAQ (reference sequence). Sample: PBMCs or T cells enriched from blood (not recorded which). The clonotype originates from a woman aged 40 to 49 who had been exposed to COVID-19. V is TRBV7-9 and J is TRBJ2-5; D not certain. This CDR3 is CASSLGAFEQETQYF. The CDR3 region has the DNA TGTGCCAGCAGCTTAGGGGCTTTTGAGCAAGAGACCCAGTACTTC.